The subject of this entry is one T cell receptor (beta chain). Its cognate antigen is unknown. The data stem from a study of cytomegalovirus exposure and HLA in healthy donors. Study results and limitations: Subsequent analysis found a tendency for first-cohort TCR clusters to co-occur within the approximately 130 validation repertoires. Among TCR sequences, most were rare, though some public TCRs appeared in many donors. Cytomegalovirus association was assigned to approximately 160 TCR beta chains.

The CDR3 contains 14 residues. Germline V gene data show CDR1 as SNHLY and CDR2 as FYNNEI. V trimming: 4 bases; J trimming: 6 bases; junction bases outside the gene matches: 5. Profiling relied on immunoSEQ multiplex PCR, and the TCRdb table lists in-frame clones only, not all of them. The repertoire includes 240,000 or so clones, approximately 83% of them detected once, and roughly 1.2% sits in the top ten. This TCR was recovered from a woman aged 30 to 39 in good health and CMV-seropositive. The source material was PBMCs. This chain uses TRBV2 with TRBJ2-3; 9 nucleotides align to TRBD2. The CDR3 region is CASSVLAGEDTQYF. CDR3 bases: TGTGCCAGCAGTGTGTTAGCGGGAGAGGATACGCAGTATTTT.